These 27 T cell receptor beta chains came from one sample sequenced in a study of blood T cells in healthy people across ages. The second PCR ran about 6 to 12 cycles with a sample-barcoded 5' primer and J-beta primers. TCRdb reprocessed the 5' RACE reads with MiXCR, giving one entry per CDR3 protein. Among roughly 900,000 distinct CDR3 sequences listed, about 48% were seen once. The source material was blood. Receptors were obtained from a man between 25 and 39 years old in good health.

This clonotype was counted ten times or more. The chain couples TRBV4-1 to TRBJ2-3; no firm D call. CDR1 is MGHRA and CDR2 is YSYEKL in the germline V gene. With 0 bases removed from V and 2 bases from J, the gap between germline ends came to 12 bases. The CDR3 contains 16 residues. Here the CDR3 DNA reads TGCGCCAGCAGCCAAGACCGGGCGGCCCTCACAGATACGCAGTATTTT. It codes for CASSQDRAALTDTQYF.

This rearrangement joins TRBV13 to TRBJ2-5, with 10 bases identical to TRBD2. V shed 1 base, J shed 1 base, and the junction held 12 bases outside the gene matches. This CDR3 spans 19 amino acids. CDR1 and CDR2 (germline): PRHDT, FYEKMQ (reference sequence). The CDR3 protein is CASSLVRGRTSGAQETQYF. CDR3 sequence (DNA): TGTGCCAGCAGCTTAGTGAGGGGGCGAACTAGCGGGGCCCAAGAGACCCAGTACTTC.

This clonotype was counted only a few times. This chain connects TRBV14 to TRBJ1-6, with 9 nucleotides matching TRBD1. The CDR3 has 14 residues. With V trimmed by 3 bases and J by 9 bases, 3 bases remained unmatched. Germline V gives CDR1 SGHDN, CDR2 FVKESK. CDR3 DNA sequence: TGTGCCAGCAGCCAGGGACAGGGCTCTTCACCCCTCCACTTT. Amino acids: CASSQGQGSSPLHF.

About this clonotype: One end of the junction varies from germline; a read error may be responsible. The rearrangement links TRBV20-1 to TRBJ1-5, with D maybe TRBD1 (6 bases). The CDR3 covers 14 residues. Germline loops: CDR1 DFQATT, CDR2 SNEGSKA (reference sequence). The CDR3, as DNA: TGCAGTGTTCTGACAGGAGTTAGCGATCAGCCCCAGCATTTT. It specifies CSVLTGVSDQPQHF.

This clonotype was observed a handful of times. This chain links TRBV20-1 with TRBJ2-7, with no clear D. Germline V CDR1 and CDR2: DFQATT, SNEGSKA (reference sequence). The CDR3 covers 14 residues. Trimming removed 3 bases at V and 0 bases at J, with 12 bases between. As DNA, the CDR3 is TGCAGTGCTAGGGATGGAACAGTCTCCTACGAGCAGTACTTC. Its translation: CSARDGTVSYEQYF.

J is TRBJ2-4 and V is TRBV28, with 13 bases aligning to TRBD2. The J call could be wrong; TRBJ2-7 is a better fit for the DNA end. Germline loops: CDR1 MDHEN, CDR2 SYDVKM. The CDR3 length is 15 residues. CDR3 residues: CASSLRLAGGYEQYF. The CDR3 nucleotides are TGTGCCAGCAGTTTAAGACTAGCGGGGGGATACGAGCAGTACTTC.

This clonotype has a single count. The chain is built from TRBV29-1 and TRBJ1-2; a possible D gene is TRBD1 (6 bases). Germline V lookup: CDR1 SQVTM, CDR2 ANQGSEA. There are 16 residues in the CDR3. V lost 3 bases to trimming and J lost 6 bases, with 23 bases between them. The CDR3 sequence: CSVDVRTETNEDGYTF. The CDR3 DNA follows: TGCAGCGTTGATGTCCGGACAGAAACTAATGAGGATGGCTACACCTTC.

This clonotype has more than one count but fewer than ten. This chain uses TRBV11-2 with TRBJ1-2; D might be TRBD1 (5 bases). The CDR3 contains 15 residues. V was cut by 5 bases and J by 4 bases, with 17 bases left in between. Germline-derived CDR1 and CDR2 are SGHAT and FQNNGV. Written as DNA, the CDR3 is TGTGCCAGCAGCCCGGACGGGGGAGTCGGCTATGGCTACACCTTC. This encodes CASSPDGGVGYGYTF.

This clonotype was counted a few times. The chain carries TRBV11-3 and TRBJ1-1; D may be TRBD1 (6 bases). The germline CDR1 and CDR2 sequences are SGHNT and YENEEA. V was trimmed by 3 bases and J by 0 bases, leaving 14 bases between them. This CDR3 comprises 16 residues. For the CDR3, the DNA is TGTGCCAGCAGCTTGCGAGGGGGAACATTGAACACTGAAGCTTTCTTT. Its protein product is CASSLRGGTLNTEAFF.

This clonotype was picked up a small number of times. The chain has TRBV20-1 and TRBJ2-3, with D possibly being TRBD2 (6 bases). The CDR3 consists of 14 residues. Germline V gives CDR1 DFQATT, CDR2 SNEGSKA (reference sequence). The ends were cut back, 2 bases at V and 3 bases at J, with 12 bases in the middle. The CDR3 DNA sequence: TGCAGTGCTAGATCTATAGCGGCAACAGATACGCAGTATTTT. Translating it yields CSARSIAATDTQYF.

A note on this clonotype: Just one base apart from a much larger clone, this may be a read error. The V call is TRBV20-1, the J call TRBJ2-5, with 11 bases fitting TRBD2. The DNA end favors TRBJ2-7, so the J call may be wrong. Germline V gene sequence: CDR1 DFQATT, CDR2 SNEGSKA (reference sequence). This CDR3 contains 16 residues. The CDR3: CSPRDPQKTSGGEQYF. In nucleotides, the CDR3 is TGCAGTCCTAGAGATCCCCAGAAAACTAGCGGGGGCGAGCAGTACTTC.

In its sample, this clonotype was seen a few times. The chain recombines TRBV12-3 or TRBV12-4 with TRBJ1-5, with unresolved D. This CDR3 is built from 12 residues. Trimming took off 6 bases at V and 4 bases at J, with 7 bases between the two ends. CDR3 residues: CASRAGNQPQHF. In nucleotides, the CDR3 is TGTGCCAGCAGGGCAGGTAATCAGCCCCAGCATTTT.

The rearrangement uses TRBV12-3 or TRBV12-4 and TRBJ1-2, with D tentatively TRBD1 (5 bases). Between the trimmed V and J ends, which lost 5 bases and 7 bases, there was a span of 17 bases. This CDR3 has 14 amino acids. CDR3 residues: CASSPTGQGGGYTF. CDR3 sequence (DNA): TGTGCCAGCAGTCCGACCGGGCAGGGAGGTGGCTACACCTTC.

The sample holds a few counts of this clonotype. The chain carries TRBV7-2 and TRBJ2-7; D is undetermined. V lost 2 bases to trimming and J lost 2 bases, with 10 bases between them. CDR1 is SGHTA and CDR2 is FQGNSA in the germline V gene. The CDR3 loop spans 14 amino acids. This CDR3 is CASSLFASAYEQYF. The CDR3 bases are TGTGCCAGCAGCTTATTTGCCTCAGCCTACGAGCAGTACTTC.

The chain employs TRBV4-1 and TRBJ2-7, with D uncertain. The CDR3 is made up of 13 amino acids. Trimming took 1 base from V and 7 from J, leaving 11 bases between them. CDR1 and CDR2 from the germline V gene are MGHRA and YSYEKL. In DNA, the CDR3 is TGCGCCAGCAGCCAAGCCCTCTCTGGGGAGCAGTACTTC. Its protein is CASSQALSGEQYF.

This rearrangement joins TRBV4-1 to TRBJ2-7; D may be TRBD2 (5 bases). The V gene lost 1 base and the J gene lost 1 base, with 14 bases spanning the gap. This CDR3 has 16 residues. Germline CDR1 and CDR2: MGHRA and YSYEKL. CDR3 sequence reads: CASSQAGNSGSYEQYF. CDR3 bases: TGCGCCAGCAGCCAAGCGGGGAACAGTGGATCCTACGAGCAGTACTTC.

The rearrangement links TRBV5-1 to TRBJ1-1; possibly TRBD1 for D (5 bases). The length of the CDR3 is 14 residues. The V gene lost 4 bases and the J gene lost 6 bases, with 16 bases spanning the gap. Germline assignment: CDR1 SGHRS and CDR2 YFSETQ. Here the CDR3 DNA reads TGCGCCAGCAGCAGTTCGGACATTCTATCTGAAGCTTTCTTT. Protein product: CASSSSDILSEAFF.

The V call is TRBV7-2, the J call TRBJ2-1; D is uncertain. The CDR3 contains 12 residues. Trimming pared 5 bases from V and 10 bases from J, leaving 12 bases between. Germline assignment: CDR1 SGHTA and CDR2 FQGNSA. The CDR3 loop reads CASSPIHREQFF. Here the CDR3 DNA reads TGTGCCAGCAGCCCGATCCATCGGGAGCAGTTCTTC.

The rearrangement joins TRBV5-4 to TRBJ2-5; D is perhaps TRBD1 (5 bases). Germline assignment: CDR1 SGHNT and CDR2 YYREEE (reference sequence). There are 16 residues in the CDR3. The V end was cut by 0 bases, the J end by 3 bases, with 15 bases between. The CDR3 DNA follows: TGTGCCAGCAGCTTGGATTTGGGGCCTGAGGAAGAGACCCAGTACTTC. It translates to CASSLDLGPEEETQYF.

CDR3 protein: CAIRDDRSQETQYF. CDR3 coding DNA: TGTGCCATCAGGGACGACAGGTCCCAGGAGACCCAGTACTTC. The rearrangement joins TRBV10-3 to TRBJ2-5; tentative D call: TRBD1 (6 bases). Looked up from germline, CDR1 is ENHRY and CDR2 is SYGVKD. The CDR3 extends over 14 amino acids. Trimming stripped 6 bases from V and 5 bases from J, with 16 bases between.

The chain carries TRBV6-6 and TRBJ1-1, with TRBD1 as a possible D gene (5 bases). This CDR3 region has 14 residues. V gave up 6 bases and J gave up 5 bases, with 16 bases separating them. Germline V gene data show CDR1 as MNHNY and CDR2 as SVGAGI (reference sequence). DNA for the CDR3: TGTGCCAGCAGACTTTTCAGGGAGGGGACTGAAGCTTTCTTT. Its translation is CASRLFREGTEAFF.

The chain joins TRBV28 to TRBJ2-4, with D tentatively TRBD1 (6 bases). Looked up from germline, CDR1 is MDHEN and CDR2 is SYDVKM. The V gene lost 6 bases and the J gene lost 13 bases, with 25 bases spanning the gap. The CDR3 consists of 15 residues. In nucleotides, the CDR3 is TGTGCCAGCAGCTCCGGACAGAAGTATTACAATGAGCAGTACTTC. It is translated as CASSSGQKYYNEQYF. The complete variable domain, with remaining parts taken from reference TRBV28 and TRBJ2-4, reads DVKVTQSSRYLVKRTGEKVFLECVQDMDHENMFWYRQDPGLGLRLIYFSYDVKMKEKGDIPEGYSVSREKKERFSLILESASTNQTSMYLCASSSGQKYYNEQYFGAGTRLSVL.

J is TRBJ1-2 and V is TRBV4-1, with a tentative D call TRBD1 (6 bases). V lost 1 base to trimming and J lost 8 bases, with 20 bases between them. The CDR3 totals 16 residues. CDR1 is MGHRA and CDR2 is YSYEKL in the germline V gene. CDR3 nucleotide sequence: TGCGCCAGCAGCCAAGGGACTGAAAACAGGGAGGGGGGCTACACCTTC. As protein: CASSQGTENREGGYTF.

This clonotype was counted between two and nine times. This chain uses TRBV6-5 with TRBJ2-7, with 8 nucleotides matching TRBD1. Losses at the gene ends were 2 bases for V and 2 bases for J; bases not matched to a gene: 5. Germline loops: CDR1 MNHEY, CDR2 SVGAGI. There are 15 residues in the CDR3. CDR3 nucleotides: TGTGCCAGCAGTTACAAGGGGACAGGAGCCTACGAGCAGTACTTC. Protein: CASSYKGTGAYEQYF.

The V and J genes are TRBV6-2 or TRBV6-3 and TRBJ1-5; unclear D gene. The V and J ends lost 5 bases and 0 bases respectively, with 14 bases between them. The CDR3 is 16 amino acids. Germline CDR1 MNHEY, CDR2 SVGEGT. The DNA of the CDR3 is TGTGCCAGCAGTCGGCCACGACTGGATAGCAATCAGCCCCAGCATTTT. Protein sequence: CASSRPRLDSNQPQHF.

The chain employs TRBV5-1 and TRBJ2-1; 8 bases line up with TRBD2. The V gene's germline CDR1 is SGHRS and CDR2 YFSETQ. V lost 4 bases, J lost 2 bases, and 5 bases stayed unmatched. The CDR3 spans 15 residues. In DNA, the CDR3 is TGCGCCAGCAGCAACGGACTAGCTGCCTACAATGAGCAGTTCTTC. Its translation is CASSNGLAAYNEQFF.

This chain uses TRBV7-9 with TRBJ2-7; D is undetermined. The CDR3 extends over 15 amino acids. Trimming took off 3 bases at V and 0 bases at J, with 12 bases between the two ends. Germline CDR1 is SEHNR and CDR2 is FQNEAQ (reference sequence). Here the CDR3 DNA reads TGTGCCAGCAGCTTCCCACTCGGAAGCTCCTACGAGCAGTACTTC. It translates to CASSFPLGSSYEQYF.